This is a list of T cell receptor beta chains from one sample in a study of T cells in Graves' hyperthyroidism and ophthalmopathy. TCRdb re-derived calls from the multiplex PCR reads in MiXCR, one entry per CDR3 protein. The sample has some 510,000 distinct CDR3 sequences, more than 20% seen once. Sequenced material: blood. These receptors all stem from a man aged 18 to 30 with Graves' hyperthyroidism. Each CDR3 is given with its conserved first and last residue. Fields, in order: J gene, V gene, D gene, clone size, CDR3 DNA, CDR3 protein. A D gene is named only where the DNA matches it firmly. Clone size is shown for a subset of rows, as once, few, many or a class of expanded clone.

TRBJ2-7	TRBV6-1	.	once	TGTGCCAGCAGTGAATACGGGGGCGTAGTCTACGAGCAGTACTTC	CASSEYGGVVYEQYF
TRBJ2-2	TRBV7-8	.	many	TGTGCCAGCAGGGATTATCGACCAGGCAGAGGGACCGGGGAGCTGTTTTTT	CASRDYRPGRGTGELFF
TRBJ1-3	TRBV2	.	.	TGTGCCAGCGGGACGGCACCTGGAAACACCATATATTTT	CASGTAPGNTIYF
TRBJ1-1	TRBV18	.	many	TGTGCCAGCTCACCCCGACACACTGAAGCTTTCTTT	CASSPRHTEAFF
TRBJ2-7	TRBV30	TRBD1	few	TGTGCCTGGAGTACGGACCCGACAGGGTACGAGCAGTACTTC	CAWSTDPTGYEQYF
TRBJ1-1	TRBV20-1	.	few	TGCAGTGCTAGGGGTCGGGGAGGTAACACTGAAGCTTTCTTT	CSARGRGGNTEAFF
TRBJ1-2	TRBV6-1	TRBD1	many	TGTGCCAGCAGTGCTCAGACAGGGGGCTCTGATGGCTACACCTTC	CASSAQTGGSDGYTF
TRBJ1-5	TRBV9	TRBD1	many	TGTGCCTGGACAGGGGTCAGGCAGCCCCAGCATTTT	CAWTGVRQPQHF
TRBJ1-3	TRBV30	.	.	TGTGCCTGGAGAGATGGAAGAAACACCATATATTTT	CAWRDGRNTIYF
TRBJ1-1	TRBV12-3/TRBV12-4	.	many	TGTGCCAGCAGTTTTGGGGGAAATCTGGGGACTGAAGCTTTCTTT	CASSFGGNLGTEAFF
TRBJ1-1	TRBV5-5	.	once	TGTGCCAGCAGCTTAAAACAGGCCATGAACACTGAAGCTTTCTTT	CASSLKQAMNTEAFF
TRBJ1-5	TRBV9	.	many	TGTGCCAGCAGCGTAGAAGGGGGGCAGCCCCAGCATTTT	CASSVEGGQPQHF
TRBJ2-7	TRBV7-6	.	many	TGTGCCAGCAGCTTAGCGGACCCCTACGAGCAGTACTTC	CASSLADPYEQYF
TRBJ1-1	TRBV20-1	TRBD1	many	TGCAGTGCCTCTTCAGGGGGTAGCACTGAAGCTTTCTTT	CSASSGGSTEAFF
TRBJ1-1	TRBV29-1	.	.	TGCAGCGTTGATATAAGGAGGTATAGTGAAGCTTTCTTT	CSVDIRRYSEAFF
TRBJ2-7	TRBV9	.	.	TGTGCCAGCAGCGTAGGAACCCATGCCCACGAGCAGTACTTC	CASSVGTHAHEQYF
TRBJ1-1	TRBV7-8	.	.	TGTGCCAGCAGCCCATTACAGGGAATCAACACTGAAGCTTTCTTT	CASSPLQGINTEAFF
TRBJ1-2	TRBV6-2/TRBV6-3	TRBD1	few	TGTGCCAGCAGTTACCCCGTACCGTCTGGACAGGGAAGGGATCGGGGCTACACCTTC	CASSYPVPSGQGRDRGYTF
TRBJ2-5	TRBV15	.	many	TGTGCCACCAGCAGAGATCTCCCAGGGAGTGGCGAGACCCAGTACTTC	CATSRDLPGSGETQYF
TRBJ1-2	TRBV5-1	TRBD1	many	TGCGCCAGCAGCTACCCACCCGGGACAGGGGGCGCCGGGGGCTACACCTTC	CASSYPPGTGGAGGYTF
TRBJ1-1	TRBV12-3/TRBV12-4	.	many	TGTGCCAGCAGTCCCGACGTGAACACTGAAGCTTTCTTT	CASSPDVNTEAFF
TRBJ1-1	TRBV27	.	.	TGTGCCAGCCAACCGAACGAGAACACTGAAGCTTTCTTT	CASQPNENTEAFF
TRBJ1-1	TRBV5-1	.	many	TGCGCCAGCAGCCCCGAAGGGAAGAACACTGAAGCTTTCTTT	CASSPEGKNTEAFF
TRBJ2-7	TRBV29-1	TRBD1	many	TGCAGCGTGGAGGGGACCGGGACAGGGGGATACGAGCAGTACTTC	CSVEGTGTGGYEQYF
TRBJ1-1	TRBV6-5	.	many	TGTGCCAGCAGTCTGGTTTCTGTTCGGAACACTGAAGCTTTCTTT	CASSLVSVRNTEAFF
TRBJ1-2	TRBV3-1	TRBD1	.	TGTGCCAGCAGCATCTTGACAGGGGTTAACTATGGCTACACCTTC	CASSILTGVNYGYTF
TRBJ2-5	TRBV12-3/TRBV12-4	.	.	TGTGCCAGCAGTGCTCCCCCTCGTAGGGATTGGGAGACCCAGTACTTC	CASSAPPRRDWETQYF
TRBJ2-5	TRBV12-3/TRBV12-4	TRBD1	.	TGTGCCAGCAGTCCATCGACAGGGGGGTTAGAGACCCAGTACTTC	CASSPSTGGLETQYF
TRBJ1-5	TRBV6-5	.	many	TGTGCCAGCAGTTTAACTTATAGCAATCAGCCCCAGCATTTT	CASSLTYSNQPQHF
TRBJ2-5	TRBV7-9	TRBD2	many	TGTGCCAGCAGCTCTCTCGAGCGGGGGAGGAGCCAAGAGACCCAGTACTTC	CASSSLERGRSQETQYF
TRBJ1-1	TRBV20-1	TRBD1	many	TGCAGTGCTAGAGTCCAGGGGGGGAGCACTGAAGCTTTCTTT	CSARVQGGSTEAFF
TRBJ1-5	TRBV3-1	TRBD1	.	TGTGCCAGCAGCAAGACAGGGGGTAGTAATGGCAATCAGCCCCAGCATTTT	CASSKTGGSNGNQPQHF
TRBJ2-7	TRBV7-8	TRBD1	many	TGTGCCAGCAGCTCGGGACAGCTGCCCTACGAGCAGTACTTC	CASSSGQLPYEQYF
TRBJ2-5	TRBV4-1	.	few	TGCGCCAGCAGCCAAGATGAAGGTTACGGGACCAGGGGGACCCAGTACTTC	CASSQDEGYGTRGTQYF
TRBJ2-7	TRBV12-3/TRBV12-4	TRBD1	few	TGTGCCAGCAGTTTCGGACAGGGACGGGAGCAGTACTTC	CASSFGQGREQYF
TRBJ2-7	TRBV30	.	once	TGTGCCTGGAGTGTATTCCCTTGGGGGAGTGCACACTACGAGCAGTACTTC	CAWSVFPWGSAHYEQYF
TRBJ1-2	TRBV11-2	.	.	TGTGCCAGCAGCTTATTGGACCGAAGGTTTGACTATGGCTACACCTTC	CASSLLDRRFDYGYTF
TRBJ2-7	TRBV12-3/TRBV12-4	.	few	TGTGCCAGCAGTCCGGATGGGACCCCACCCTACGAGCAGTACTTC	CASSPDGTPPYEQYF
TRBJ1-1	TRBV12-3/TRBV12-4	.	many	TGTGCCAGCAGTTTTGGGGGCACCATGAACACTGAAGCTTTCTTT	CASSFGGTMNTEAFF
TRBJ2-7	TRBV4-1	.	.	TGCGCCAGCAGCCAAGAGATGCGGTACGAGCAGTACTTC	CASSQEMRYEQYF
TRBJ2-7	TRBV11-2	TRBD1	many	TGTGCCAGCAGCTTGACAGGGAGCCCCTCCTACGAGCAGTACTTC	CASSLTGSPSYEQYF
TRBJ1-5	TRBV2	.	many	TGTGCCAGCAGGGGAGTCGGACAGAGCCTTTATAGCAATCAGCCCCAGCATTTT	CASRGVGQSLYSNQPQHF
TRBJ2-7	TRBV7-9	TRBD1	many	TGTGCCAGCAGCCTGGGACAGGGTATCAACGAGCAGTACTTC	CASSLGQGINEQYF
TRBJ1-1	TRBV27	.	many	TGTGCCAGCAAGACGGGGAACACTGAAGCTTTCTTT	CASKTGNTEAFF
TRBJ1-1	TRBV28	.	many	TGTGCCAGCAAATGGGGCCCCGGGAACACTGAAGCTTTCTTT	CASKWGPGNTEAFF
TRBJ1-6	TRBV30	TRBD1	.	TGTGCCACAGGACAGGGGCAAAATTCACCCCTCCACTTT	CATGQGQNSPLHF
TRBJ2-5	TRBV20-1	TRBD1	.	TGCAGTGCTGAGGTTTCTGGACAGGGACAAGAGACCCAGTACTTC	CSAEVSGQGQETQYF
TRBJ2-7	TRBV6-1	.	few	TGTGCCACGAAGCGGGCCGGACCCTACGAGCAGTACTTC	CATKRAGPYEQYF
TRBJ2-7	TRBV11-2	.	many	TGTGCCAGCAGCTTAGGGGGGGCCTTTCACGAGCAGTACTTC	CASSLGGAFHEQYF
TRBJ1-5	TRBV28	.	many	TGTGCCAGCAGTTCCGTGCGGGGGACGCCCCATGGGAATCAGCCCCAGCATTTT	CASSSVRGTPHGNQPQHF